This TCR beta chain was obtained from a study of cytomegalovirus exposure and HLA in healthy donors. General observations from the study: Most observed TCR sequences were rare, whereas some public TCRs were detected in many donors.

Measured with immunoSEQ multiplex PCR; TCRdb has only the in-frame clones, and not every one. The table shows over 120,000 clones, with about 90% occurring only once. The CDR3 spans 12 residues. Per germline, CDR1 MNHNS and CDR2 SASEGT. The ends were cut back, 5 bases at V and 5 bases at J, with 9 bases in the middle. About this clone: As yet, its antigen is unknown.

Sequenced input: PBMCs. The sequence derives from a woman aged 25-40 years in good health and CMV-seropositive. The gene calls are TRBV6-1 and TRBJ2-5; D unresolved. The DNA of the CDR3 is TGTGCCAGCAGTACTAATAGGGAGACCCAGTACTTC. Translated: CASSTNRETQYF.